The present entry profiles one T cell receptor beta chain with its context. What it binds is unknown. Before the COVID-19 pandemic, during about 2011-2019, CD4+ T cells were taken from unexposed donors. The data are from a study of CD4 T cells in relation to SARS-CoV-2 and coronaviruses. Sequencing used immunoSEQ multiplex PCR; TCRdb keeps in-frame clones, though not all of them. The table includes about 64,000 clones, roughly 93% detected once. Overall study results and limits: Compared with monoreactive clones, crossreactive clones showed significantly weaker SARS-CoV-2 expansion. Samples before the pandemic and after infection were not matched within any donor.

Source material: naive CD4+ T cells from PBMCs. Subset described: naive CD4+ T cells isolated by negative enrichment. This clonotype was obtained from a human donor in good health.

The CDR3 DNA reads as TGTGCCAGCAGCCCGACACCTAGCACAGATACGCAGTATTTT. Amino acid sequence: CASSPTPSTDTQYF. The chain recombines TRBV5-4 with TRBJ2-3, with no clear D. The length of the CDR3 is 14 residues. From germline, CDR1 is SGHNT and CDR2 YYREEE (reference sequence). V was cut by 4 bases and J by 0 bases, with 9 bases left in between.